This T cell receptor beta chain emerged from a study of cytomegalovirus exposure and HLA in healthy donors. A multiplex PCR was run with 60 Vbeta primers and 13 Jbeta primers. Repertoires were generated with immunoSEQ multiplex PCR, while TCRdb's copy carries only in-frame clones and drops some. The sample is made up of roughly 100,000 clones, and the top ten hold around 3.5% of it. Germline V gene lookup returns CDR1 SGDLS and CDR2 YYNGEE. CDR3 length: 13 residues. Trimming removed 2 bases at V and 1 base at J, with 6 bases between. Input material: PBMCs. This chain links TRBV9 with TRBJ1-1, with D unresolved. The sequence was obtained from a man aged 40-55 years in good health and CMV-seronegative. The DNA for the CDR3 is TGTGCCAGCAGCGTCCAGGCGAACACTGAAGCTTTCTTT. Translating it yields CASSVQANTEAFF.